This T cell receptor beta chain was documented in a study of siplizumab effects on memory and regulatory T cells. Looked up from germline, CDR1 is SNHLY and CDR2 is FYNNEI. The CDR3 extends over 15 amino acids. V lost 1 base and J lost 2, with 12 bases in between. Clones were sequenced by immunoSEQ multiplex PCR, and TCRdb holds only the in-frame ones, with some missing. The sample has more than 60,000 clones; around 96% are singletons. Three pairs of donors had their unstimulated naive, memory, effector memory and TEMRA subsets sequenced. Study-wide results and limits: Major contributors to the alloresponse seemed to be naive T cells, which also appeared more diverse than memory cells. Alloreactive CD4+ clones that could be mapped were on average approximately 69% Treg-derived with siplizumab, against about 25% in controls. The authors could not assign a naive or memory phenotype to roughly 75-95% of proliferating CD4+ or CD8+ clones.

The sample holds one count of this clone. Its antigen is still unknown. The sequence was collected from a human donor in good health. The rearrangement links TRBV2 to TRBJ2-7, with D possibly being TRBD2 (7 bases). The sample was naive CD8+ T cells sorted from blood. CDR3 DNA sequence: TGTGCCAGCAGTGAAGGGGGAGGGGGGACCTACGAGCAGTACTTC. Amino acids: CASSEGGGGTYEQYF.